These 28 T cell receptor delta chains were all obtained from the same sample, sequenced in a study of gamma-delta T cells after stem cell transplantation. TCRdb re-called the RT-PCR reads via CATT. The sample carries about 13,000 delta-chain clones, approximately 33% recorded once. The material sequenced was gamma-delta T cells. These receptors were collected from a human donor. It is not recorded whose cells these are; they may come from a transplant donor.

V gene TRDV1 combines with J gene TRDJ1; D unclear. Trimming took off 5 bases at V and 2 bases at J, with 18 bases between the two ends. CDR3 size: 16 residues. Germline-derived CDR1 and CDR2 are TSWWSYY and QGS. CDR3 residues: CALGSTFIPRTDKLIF. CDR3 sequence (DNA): TGTGCTCTTGGGTCTACGTTTATACCGCGGACCGATAAACTCATCTTT.

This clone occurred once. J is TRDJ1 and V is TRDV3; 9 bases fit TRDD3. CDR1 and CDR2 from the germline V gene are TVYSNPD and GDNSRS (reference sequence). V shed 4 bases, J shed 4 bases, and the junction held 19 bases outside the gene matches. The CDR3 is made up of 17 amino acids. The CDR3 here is CACGRTGGHERCDKLIF. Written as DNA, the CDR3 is TGTGCCTGTGGGAGGACTGGGGGACACGAGCGATGCGATAAACTCATCTTT.

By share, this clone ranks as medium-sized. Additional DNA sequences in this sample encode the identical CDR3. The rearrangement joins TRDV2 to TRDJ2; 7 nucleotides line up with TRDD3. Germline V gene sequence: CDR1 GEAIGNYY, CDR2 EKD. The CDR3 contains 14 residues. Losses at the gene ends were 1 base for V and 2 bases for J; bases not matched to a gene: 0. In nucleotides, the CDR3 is TGTGCCTGTGACACTGGGGGATTGACAGCACAACTCTTCTTT. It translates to CACDTGGLTAQLFF.

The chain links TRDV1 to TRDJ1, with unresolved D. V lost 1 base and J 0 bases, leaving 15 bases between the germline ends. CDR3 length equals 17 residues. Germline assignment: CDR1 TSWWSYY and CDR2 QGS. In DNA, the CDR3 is TGTGCTCTTGGGGAACCCAACCCCTTTTCGTACACCGATAAACTCATCTTT. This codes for CALGEPNPFSYTDKLIF.

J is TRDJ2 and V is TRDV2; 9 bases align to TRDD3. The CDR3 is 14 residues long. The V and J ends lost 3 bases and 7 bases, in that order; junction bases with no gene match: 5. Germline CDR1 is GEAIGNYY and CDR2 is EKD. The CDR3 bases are TGTGCCTGTGACCTCGGGGGGATACAAGCACAACTCTTCTTT. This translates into CACDLGGIQAQLFF.

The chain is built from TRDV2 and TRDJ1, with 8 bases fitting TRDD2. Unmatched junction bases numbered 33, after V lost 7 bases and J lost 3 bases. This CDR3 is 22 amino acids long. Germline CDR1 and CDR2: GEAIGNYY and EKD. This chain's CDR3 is CACHTSYSLYWVIRKDPDKLIF. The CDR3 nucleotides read TGTGCCTGCCATACTTCCTACAGTTTATACTGGGTGATACGCAAAGATCCCGATAAACTCATCTTT.

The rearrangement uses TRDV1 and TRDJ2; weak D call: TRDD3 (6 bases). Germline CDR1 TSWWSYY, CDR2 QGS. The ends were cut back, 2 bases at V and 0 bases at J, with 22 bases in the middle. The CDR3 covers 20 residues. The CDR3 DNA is TGTGCTCTTGGGGAAATACGGGATGGGGGCTATAAAGCTTTGACAGCACAACTCTTCTTT. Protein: CALGEIRDGGYKALTAQLFF.

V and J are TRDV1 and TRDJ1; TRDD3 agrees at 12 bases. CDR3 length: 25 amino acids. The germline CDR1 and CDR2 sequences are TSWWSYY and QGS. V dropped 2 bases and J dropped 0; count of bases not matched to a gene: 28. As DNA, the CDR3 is TGTGCTCTTGGGGAAGTCCCCCTTCCTTCCCCTAATCTCTCAAACTGGGGGATACACACCGATAAACTCATCTTT. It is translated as CALGEVPLPSPNLSNWGIHTDKLIF.

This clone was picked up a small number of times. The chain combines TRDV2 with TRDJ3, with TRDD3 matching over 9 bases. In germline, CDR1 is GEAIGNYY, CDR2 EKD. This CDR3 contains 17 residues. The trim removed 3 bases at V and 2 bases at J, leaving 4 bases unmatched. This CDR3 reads CACDLVGDTWDTRQMFF. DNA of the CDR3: TGTGCCTGTGACTTAGTGGGGGATACCTGGGACACCCGACAGATGTTTTTC.

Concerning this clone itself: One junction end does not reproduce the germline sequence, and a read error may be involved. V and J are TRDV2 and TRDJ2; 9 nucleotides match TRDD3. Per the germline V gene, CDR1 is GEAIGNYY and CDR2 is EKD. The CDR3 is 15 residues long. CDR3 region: CACDLGDALTAHLFF. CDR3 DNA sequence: TGTGCCTGTGACCTGGGGGATGCTTTGACAGCACACCTCTTCTTT.

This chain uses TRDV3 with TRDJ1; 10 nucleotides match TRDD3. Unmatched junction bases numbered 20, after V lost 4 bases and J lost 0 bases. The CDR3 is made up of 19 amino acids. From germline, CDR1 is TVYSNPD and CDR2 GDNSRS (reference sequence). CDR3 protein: CACPGGYWGMTPYTDKLIF. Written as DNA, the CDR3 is TGTGCCTGCCCAGGGGGGTACTGGGGGATGACTCCGTACACCGATAAACTCATCTTT.

CDR3 protein: CALLGDTLTAQLFF. CDR3 nucleotides: TGTGCCTTACTGGGGGATACTTTGACAGCACAACTCTTCTTT. V usage is TRDV3 and J usage is TRDJ2; 11 positions agree with TRDD3. J gave up 0 bases and V 3 bases, and 0 bases lay outside the gene matches. Germline V CDR1 and CDR2: TVYSNPD, GDNSRS (reference sequence). The CDR3 runs to 14 residues.

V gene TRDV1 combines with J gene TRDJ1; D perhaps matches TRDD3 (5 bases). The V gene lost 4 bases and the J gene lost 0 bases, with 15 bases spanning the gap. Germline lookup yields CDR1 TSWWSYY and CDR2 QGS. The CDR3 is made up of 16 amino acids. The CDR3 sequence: CALGGTTGRYTDKLIF. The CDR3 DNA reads TGTGCTCTTGGGGGCACTACGGGGAGGTACACCGATAAACTCATCTTT.

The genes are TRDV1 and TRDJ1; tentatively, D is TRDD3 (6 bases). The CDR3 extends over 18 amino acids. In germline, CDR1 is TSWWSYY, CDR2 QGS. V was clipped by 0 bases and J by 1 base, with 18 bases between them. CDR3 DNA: TGTGCTCTTGGGGAACTTTACCCGTACTGGGCGCGCACCGATAAACTCATCTTT. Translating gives CALGELYPYWARTDKLIF.

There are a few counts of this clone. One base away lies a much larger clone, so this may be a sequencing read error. As DNA, the CDR3 is TGTGCCTGTGACTACTGGGGGAGCTCCTTGGACACCCGACAGATGTTTTTC. It specifies CACDYWGSSLDTRQMFF. This chain joins TRDV2 and TRDJ3; 9 bases map to TRDD3. The CDR3 loop spans 17 amino acids. CDR1 and CDR2 (germline): GEAIGNYY, EKD.

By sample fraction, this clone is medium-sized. This CDR3 reads CACDTLGAPALTAQLFF. In DNA, the CDR3 is TGTGCCTGTGACACCTTGGGGGCCCCCGCTTTGACAGCACAACTCTTCTTT. The rearrangement joins TRDV2 to TRDJ2; D may be TRDD3 (6 bases). CDR1 and CDR2 (germline): GEAIGNYY, EKD. V was trimmed by 0 bases and J by 0 bases, leaving 13 bases between them. The CDR3 covers 17 residues.

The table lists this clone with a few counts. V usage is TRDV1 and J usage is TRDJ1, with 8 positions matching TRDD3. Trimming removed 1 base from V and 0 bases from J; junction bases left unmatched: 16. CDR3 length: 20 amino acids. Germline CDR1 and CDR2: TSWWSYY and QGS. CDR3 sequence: CALGEHQFPWGMFYTDKLIF. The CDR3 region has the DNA TGTGCTCTTGGGGAACACCAATTCCCTTGGGGGATGTTTTACACCGATAAACTCATCTTT.

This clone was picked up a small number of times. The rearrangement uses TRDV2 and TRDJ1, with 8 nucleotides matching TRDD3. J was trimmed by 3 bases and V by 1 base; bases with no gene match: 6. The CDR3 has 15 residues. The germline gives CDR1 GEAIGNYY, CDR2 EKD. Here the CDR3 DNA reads TGTGCCTGTGACACGATGGGGGATCCGGCCGATAAACTCATCTTT. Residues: CACDTMGDPADKLIF.

CDR3 nucleotide sequence: TGTGCTCTGACGTCCCTTCTACTGGGGATACCCGCTTTGACAGCACAACTCTTCTTT. It specifies CALTSLLLGIPALTAQLFF. The V call is TRDV1, the J call TRDJ2; 8 positions agree with TRDD3. Germline CDR1 is TSWWSYY and CDR2 is QGS. V shed 9 bases and J 0 bases; nucleotides not matched to a gene: 18. The CDR3 sequence is 19 residues long.

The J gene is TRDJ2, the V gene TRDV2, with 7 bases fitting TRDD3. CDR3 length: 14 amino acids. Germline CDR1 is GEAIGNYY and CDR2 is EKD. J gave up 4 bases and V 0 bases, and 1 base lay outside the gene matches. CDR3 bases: TGTGCCTGTGACACCGTGGGGGAGACAGCACAACTCTTCTTT. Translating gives CACDTVGETAQLFF.

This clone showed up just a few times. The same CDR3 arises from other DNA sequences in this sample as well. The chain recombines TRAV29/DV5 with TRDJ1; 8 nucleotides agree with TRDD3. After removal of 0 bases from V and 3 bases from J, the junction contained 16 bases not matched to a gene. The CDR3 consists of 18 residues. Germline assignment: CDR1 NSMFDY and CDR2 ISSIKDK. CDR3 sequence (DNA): TGTGCAGCAAGCGTTGGGCCTTCCCCTCACTGGGGGCCCGATAAACTCATCTTT. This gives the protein CAASVGPSPHWGPDKLIF.

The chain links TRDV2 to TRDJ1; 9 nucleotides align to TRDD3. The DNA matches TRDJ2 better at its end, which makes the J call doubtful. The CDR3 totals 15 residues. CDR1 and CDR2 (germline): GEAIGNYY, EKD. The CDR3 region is CACDIRGDTTAQLFF. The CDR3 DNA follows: TGTGCCTGTGACATACGGGGGGATACGACAGCACAACTCTTCTTT.

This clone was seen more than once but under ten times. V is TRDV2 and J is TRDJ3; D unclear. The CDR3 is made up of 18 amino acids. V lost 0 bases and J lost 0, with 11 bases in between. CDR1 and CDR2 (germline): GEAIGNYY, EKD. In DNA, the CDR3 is TGTGCCTGTGACACCGCGGGGCCGCTCTCCTGGGACACCCGACAGATGTTTTTC. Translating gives CACDTAGPLSWDTRQMFF.

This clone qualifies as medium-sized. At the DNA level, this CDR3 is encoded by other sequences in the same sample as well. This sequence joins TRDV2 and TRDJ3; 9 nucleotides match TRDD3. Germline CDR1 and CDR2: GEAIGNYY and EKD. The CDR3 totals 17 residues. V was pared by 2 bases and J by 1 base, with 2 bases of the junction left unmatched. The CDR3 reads CACDSTGGSWDTRQMFF. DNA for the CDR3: TGTGCCTGTGACAGTACTGGGGGATCCTGGGACACCCGACAGATGTTTTTC.

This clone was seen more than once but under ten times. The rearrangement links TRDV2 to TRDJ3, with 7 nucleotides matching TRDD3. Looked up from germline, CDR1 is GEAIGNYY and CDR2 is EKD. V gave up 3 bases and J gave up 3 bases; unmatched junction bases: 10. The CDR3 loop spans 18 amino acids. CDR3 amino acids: CACDRLGAKVWDTRQMFF. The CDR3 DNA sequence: TGTGCCTGTGACCGGCTGGGGGCGAAGGTCTGGGACACCCGACAGATGTTTTTC.

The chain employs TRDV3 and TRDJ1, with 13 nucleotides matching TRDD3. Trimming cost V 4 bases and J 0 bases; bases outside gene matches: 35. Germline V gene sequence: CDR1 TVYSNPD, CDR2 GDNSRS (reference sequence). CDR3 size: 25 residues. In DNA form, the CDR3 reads TGTGCCTCCCTAATAGCGCGGTCCCATACTGGGGGATACGCGGGCGGTTGGCGTTACACCGATAAACTCATCTTT. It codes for CASLIARSHTGGYAGGWRYTDKLIF.

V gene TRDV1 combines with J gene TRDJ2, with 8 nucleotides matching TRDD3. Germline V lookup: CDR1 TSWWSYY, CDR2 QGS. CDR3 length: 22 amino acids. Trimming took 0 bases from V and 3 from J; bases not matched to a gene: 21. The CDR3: CALGELPPYRWTGGSLTAQLFF. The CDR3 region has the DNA TGTGCTCTTGGGGAACTCCCTCCCTACCGTTGGACTGGGGGTTCTCTGACAGCACAACTCTTCTTT.

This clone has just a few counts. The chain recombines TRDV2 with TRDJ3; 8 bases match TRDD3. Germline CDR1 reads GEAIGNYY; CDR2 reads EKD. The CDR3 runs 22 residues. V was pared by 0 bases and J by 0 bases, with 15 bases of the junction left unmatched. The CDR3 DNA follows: TGTGCCTGTGACACCGGCTACCTTTACTGGGGGTTCAGCTCCTGGGACACCCGACAGATGTTTTTC. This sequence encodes CACDTGYLYWGFSSWDTRQMFF.